Described below is a single TCR beta chain sequence and its context. Antigen unknown. The data stem from a study of cytomegalovirus exposure and HLA in healthy donors. Study results and caveats: When presence/absence was analysed, sequencing depth was taken to be roughly uniform across donors. Reportedly, HLA-A and HLA-B alleles of most subjects were accurately predicted from TCR beta.

The study ran its PCR with 60 Vbeta and 13 Jbeta primers. Using immunoSEQ multiplex PCR, the repertoire was profiled, and TCRdb retains in-frame clones only, with some absent. The sample lists about 84,000 clones; more than 50% were seen once. The CDR3 contains 13 residues. Unmatched junction bases numbered 6, after V lost 8 bases and J lost 2 bases. Germline V gene sequence: CDR1 MDHEN, CDR2 SYDVKM. Nominally healthy donors provided the samples, though records likely missed some immune exposures. Sequences were obtained from PBMCs. The J gene is TRBJ2-7, the V gene TRBV28; 7 positions agree with TRBD1. The receptor's source is a woman in her thirties or forties in good health and CMV-seropositive. The CDR3 sequence is CASRLTGTYEQYF. The DNA of the CDR3 is TGTGCCAGCCGCCTGACAGGGACCTACGAGCAGTACTTC.